The source of this TCR beta chain is a study of cytomegalovirus exposure and HLA in healthy donors. Whole-study context: The approximately 660 first-cohort repertoires shared a platform with the approximately 110 validation repertoires, as reported in a later analysis. Study outcomes and limitations: As was reported, the classifier diagnosed cytomegalovirus status with high specificity and sensitivity. The study flagged roughly 160 TCR beta chains as cytomegalovirus-associated.

This clone was picked up a small number of times. Its target is not known. Data came from immunoSEQ multiplex PCR; TCRdb stores just in-frame clones and leaves some out. The table lists about 120,000 clones, around nine tenths of them singletons, with about 6.9% in the top ten. V lost 6 bases to trimming and J lost 2 bases, with 14 bases between them. Germline CDR1 SGHNT, CDR2 YENEEA. The CDR3 extends over 14 amino acids. Separate from the approximately 700-subject first cohort was the approximately 120-subject validation cohort, to which the donors belonged. The chain carries TRBV11-3 and TRBJ2-7; tentatively, D is TRBD2 (5 bases). The clonotype was recovered from a woman aged 18 to 35 in good health and CMV-seropositive. The sample comprised PBMCs. CDR3 in DNA: TGTGCCAGCAGGCGTTTTGGGCGGGCCTACGAGCAGTACTTC. The encoded protein is CASRRFGRAYEQYF.